One sample yielded the 32 T cell receptor beta chains listed below, sequenced in a study of monozygotic twins with inflammatory bowel disease. Reanalyzing the 5' RACE reads, TCRdb keeps one entry per CDR3 protein, without DNA. Its table records some 150,000 distinct CDR3 sequences. The sample was blood. These receptors all stem from a human donor with ulcerative colitis or Crohn's disease, or a healthy co-twin of an affected twin (not recorded which).

The chain joins TRBV2 to TRBJ2-1. This CDR3 region has 14 residues. Per the germline V gene, CDR1 is SNHLY and CDR2 is FYNNEI. The CDR3 loop reads CASSVALRYNEQFF.

The V and J genes are TRBV28 and TRBJ2-5; no DNA is available, so the TRBD2 call from TCRdb remains unchecked. There are 17 residues in the CDR3. Germline CDR1 MDHEN, CDR2 SYDVKM. The CDR3 here is CASTDWGTSGIEETQYF.

The J gene is TRBJ1-1, the V gene TRBV20-1; absent DNA, TCRdb's TRBD1 call cannot be checked. Germline CDR1 and CDR2: DFQATT and SNEGSKA (reference sequence). The CDR3 extends over 13 amino acids. The CDR3 sequence is CSASRVLNTEAFF.

The chain is built from TRBV12-3 or TRBV12-4 and TRBJ2-7; as DNA is missing, the TRBD1 call by TCRdb cannot be tested. The CDR3 totals 13 residues. The chain's CDR3 is CASSTGGAYEQYF.

The V and J genes are TRBV6-1 and TRBJ2-1; lacking DNA, the TRBD1 call made by TCRdb goes unchecked. The length of the CDR3 is 15 residues. The germline CDR1 and CDR2 sequences are MNHNS and SASEGT. CDR3 in amino acids: CASMIQGRVGNEQFF.

Here the CDR3 reads CAWSEDFNTEAFF. The genes are TRBV30 and TRBJ1-1. CDR3 length equals 13 residues. The germline CDR1 and CDR2 sequences are GTSNPN and SVGIG (reference sequence).

The chain has TRBV20-1 and TRBJ2-2; lacking DNA, the TRBD2 call made by TCRdb goes unchecked. CDR3 length: 14 amino acids. Germline lookup yields CDR1 DFQATT and CDR2 SNEGSKA (reference sequence). CDR3 in amino acids: CSARGAGDWGELFF.

The chain joins TRBV5-1 to TRBJ2-2; absent DNA, TCRdb's TRBD1 call cannot be checked. This CDR3 region has 15 residues. CDR1 SGHRS and CDR2 YFSETQ come from the germline V gene. CDR3 protein: CASSTGQGGTGELFF.

The chain couples TRBV7-9 to TRBJ2-3; the D gene TCRdb calls, TRBD1, cannot be checked with no DNA. Germline lookup yields CDR1 SEHNR and CDR2 FQNEAQ (reference sequence). This CDR3 has 17 residues. CDR3 sequence reads: CASSFGGQGIKADTQYF.

The chain uses TRBV9 and TRBJ1-6; checking the TCRdb D call of TRBD1 is not possible without DNA. The CDR3 consists of 15 residues. The germline gives CDR1 SGDLS, CDR2 YYNGEE. This CDR3 is CASSVRAGDNSPLHF.

The CDR3 sequence: CASSLGQGLGQPQHF. This chain joins TRBV5-1 and TRBJ1-5; absent DNA, TCRdb's TRBD1 call cannot be checked. The CDR3 has 15 amino acids. CDR1 and CDR2 from the germline V gene are SGHRS and YFSETQ.

The chain has TRBV20-1 and TRBJ1-1; the D call from TCRdb, TRBD1, cannot be confirmed without DNA. Germline-derived CDR1 and CDR2 are DFQATT and SNEGSKA (reference sequence). The CDR3 has 17 residues. CDR3 in amino acids: CSARDLSGGTGRTEAFF.

The chain carries TRBV29-1 and TRBJ1-1. The CDR3 totals 13 residues. From germline, CDR1 is SQVTM and CDR2 ANQGSEA. CDR3 amino acids: CSVEDLSVGEAFF.

This chain links TRBV29-1 with TRBJ2-4; absent DNA, TCRdb's TRBD1 call cannot be checked. The CDR3 length is 14 residues. Per germline, CDR1 SQVTM and CDR2 ANQGSEA. The CDR3 sequence: CSVGTGGRVGIQYF.

The rearrangement links TRBV11-2 to TRBJ1-3. The V gene's germline CDR1 is SGHAT and CDR2 FQNNGV. The CDR3 length is 15 residues. The CDR3 protein is CASSSGRSSGNTIYF.

The chain joins TRBV30 to TRBJ1-6. The length of the CDR3 is 15 residues. Per germline, CDR1 GTSNPN and CDR2 SVGIG (reference sequence). CDR3 residues: CAWRERRGHNSPLHF.

The chain recombines TRBV19 with TRBJ2-5; TCRdb's assignment of TRBD1 cannot be checked, as there is no DNA. This CDR3 has 15 residues. Germline V gene sequence: CDR1 LNHDA, CDR2 SQIVND (reference sequence). The CDR3 spells CASSIEDSLQETQYF.

The rearrangement links TRBV7-9 to TRBJ1-4; the D gene TCRdb calls, TRBD1, cannot be checked with no DNA. CDR3 size: 15 residues. Germline loops: CDR1 SEHNR, CDR2 FQNEAQ (reference sequence). The chain's CDR3 is CASSRAGATNEKLFF.

The V and J genes are TRBV6-2 or TRBV6-3 and TRBJ2-5; the TCRdb call, TRBD2, lacks DNA for checking. The CDR3 consists of 13 residues. Per the germline V gene, CDR1 is MNHEY and CDR2 is SVGEGT. The CDR3 here is CASSSTSGETQYF.

The chain recombines TRBV3-1 with TRBJ2-5. The CDR3 spans 16 residues. The germline V gene has CDR1 LGHDT and CDR2 YNNKEL (reference sequence). The CDR3 sequence: CASSQDRMLGQETQYF.

This chain uses TRBV28 with TRBJ1-5; TCRdb's D call, TRBD1, is unchecked because there is no DNA. CDR1 and CDR2 (germline): MDHEN, SYDVKM. The CDR3 has 18 residues. CDR3 loop: CASSLTGVGTLRHQPQHF.

The rearrangement joins TRBV7-9 to TRBJ1-4; with no DNA, the TCRdb D assignment of TRBD1 cannot be verified. The CDR3 is 15 amino acids. Per the germline V gene, CDR1 is SEHNR and CDR2 is FQNEAQ (reference sequence). The CDR3 loop reads CASSPGGLGNEKLFF.

This chain links TRBV19 with TRBJ2-7; TCRdb returns TRBD2, unconfirmable since there is no DNA. CDR3 length: 16 residues. Germline values: CDR1 LNHDA, CDR2 SQIVND (reference sequence). CDR3 sequence: CASSMAGLAGNYEQYF.

CDR3 in amino acids: CASSFSPRGLAGTDTQYF. The genes are TRBV7-3 and TRBJ2-3; TCRdb's D gene call, TRBD2, goes unchecked for lack of DNA. The CDR3 is 18 amino acids. Germline lookup yields CDR1 SGHTA and CDR2 FQGTGA.

The J gene is TRBJ2-7, the V gene TRBV9. The CDR3 contains 14 residues. Germline V gene lookup returns CDR1 SGDLS and CDR2 YYNGEE. CDR3 loop: CASSVAHGDSEQYF.

V and J are TRBV11-2 and TRBJ2-3. Germline V gene lookup returns CDR1 SGHAT and CDR2 FQNNGV. This CDR3 is 15 amino acids long. This chain's CDR3 is CASSLGVRGTDTQYF.

This CDR3 reads CSAGTYNEQFF. The chain is built from TRBV20-1 and TRBJ2-1. Germline CDR1 reads DFQATT; CDR2 reads SNEGSKA (reference sequence). This CDR3 is 11 amino acids long.

The chain uses TRBV28 and TRBJ2-1; TCRdb proposes TRBD1, but this gene call is untestable without DNA. Germline assignment: CDR1 MDHEN and CDR2 SYDVKM. The CDR3 length is 17 residues. CDR3: CASSLFAGTGGYNEQFF.

Here the CDR3 reads CASSYGSRYTDTQYF. This chain uses TRBV6-5 with TRBJ2-3. Germline V gene lookup returns CDR1 MNHEY and CDR2 SVGAGI. This CDR3 region has 15 residues.

This chain joins TRBV29-1 and TRBJ2-1; no DNA is available, so the TRBD2 call from TCRdb remains unchecked. CDR3 size: 20 residues. Germline V gene lookup returns CDR1 SQVTM and CDR2 ANQGSEA. CDR3 sequence: CSVEDHGSREGLSSYNEQFF.

This chain links TRBV3-1 with TRBJ2-1; TCRdb outputs TRBD1, but without DNA this stays unchecked. This CDR3 region has 17 residues. Germline V gene data show CDR1 as LGHDT and CDR2 as YNNKEL (reference sequence). CDR3: CASSPRGQWGSYNEQFF.

The chain employs TRBV4-1 and TRBJ2-1; the D call from TCRdb, TRBD1, cannot be confirmed without DNA. The CDR3 is 16 residues long. CDR1 and CDR2 (germline): MGHRA, YSYEKL. The chain's CDR3 is CASSQGGDRIYNEQFF.